These 18 T cell receptor beta chains came from one sample sequenced in a study of blood T cell repertoires in COVID-19. Clones were read by immunoSEQ multiplex PCR, and TCRdb kept only the in-frame ones, dropping some. The sample consists of a few hundred thousand clones, around 85% of them appearing once. Sequencing was carried out using peripheral blood. The origin of the receptors is a woman between 18 and 30 years old with acute or convalescent COVID-19.

The J gene is TRBJ1-2, the V gene TRBV19; D perhaps matches TRBD1 (5 bases). Germline CDR1 and CDR2: LNHDA and SQIVND (reference sequence). The CDR3 spans 15 residues. V was pared by 4 bases and J by 0 bases, with 12 bases between. The DNA of the CDR3 is TGTGCCAGTAGTACTACAGACAGTACTAACTATGGCTACACCTTC. It yields the protein CASSTTDSTNYGYTF.

The chain has TRBV5-1 and TRBJ1-1, with 7 bases fitting TRBD1. Germline trimming cut 3 bases from V and 2 bases from J; bases unmatched to any gene: 4. In germline, CDR1 is SGHRS, CDR2 YFSETQ. The CDR3 has 14 amino acids. CDR3 sequence (DNA): TGCGCCAGCAGCTGGAGGGACAGAAACACTGAAGCTTTCTTT. Translation gives CASSWRDRNTEAFF.

The V and J genes are TRBV10-1 and TRBJ1-5, with 10 nucleotides matching TRBD1. This CDR3 region has 13 residues. The germline gives CDR1 WNHNN, CDR2 SYGVQD (reference sequence). Losses at the gene ends were 6 bases for V and 6 bases for J; bases not matched to a gene: 2. The CDR3 spells CASSGDRGQPQHF. Written as DNA, the CDR3 is TGCGCCAGCAGCGGGGACAGGGGTCAGCCCCAGCATTTT.

This chain links TRBV7-9 with TRBJ2-7; tentative D call: TRBD2 (6 bases). Per germline, CDR1 SEHNR and CDR2 FQNEAQ (reference sequence). There are 14 residues in the CDR3. V was cut by 6 bases and J by 1 base, with 13 bases left in between. CDR3 in DNA: TGTGCCAGCAGTCTACTCGGGAGTTCCTACGAGCAGTACTTC. As protein: CASSLLGSSYEQYF.

The chain carries TRBV6-5 and TRBJ1-1; D unclear. The CDR3 consists of 11 residues. The V and J ends lost 7 bases and 1 base respectively, with 4 bases between them. Per the germline V gene, CDR1 is MNHEY and CDR2 is SVGAGI. CDR3 nucleotide sequence: TGTGCCAGCACGGGGAACACTGAAGCTTTCTTT. Its translation: CASTGNTEAFF.

This clone was recorded only once. The chain is built from TRBV24-1 and TRBJ2-7; D might be TRBD1 (5 bases). Looked up from germline, CDR1 is KGHDR and CDR2 is SFDVKD. V was shortened by 12 bases and J by 1 base, with 15 bases between the two germline ends. The CDR3 is made up of 13 amino acids. The CDR3 DNA is TGTGCCTCATTATGGGGCAGATCCTACGAGCAGTACTTC. Translating it yields CASLWGRSYEQYF.

The J gene is TRBJ1-6, the V gene TRBV6-1; no firm D call. The CDR3 covers 15 residues. The germline V gene encodes CDR1 MNHNS and CDR2 SASEGT. Trimming took 3 bases from V and 7 from J, leaving 13 bases between them. The CDR3: CASSDNRKYNSPLHF. CDR3 DNA: TGTGCCAGCAGTGATAACAGAAAATACAATTCACCCCTCCACTTT.

The chain links TRBV5-6 to TRBJ2-1; D not resolved. Germline lookup yields CDR1 SGHDT and CDR2 YYEEEE. The CDR3 has 13 amino acids. V shed 4 bases and J shed 6 bases, with 11 bases lying between them. The CDR3 nucleotides read TGTGCCAGCAGCGGAGAAGTGCCCAATGAGCAGTTCTTC. This translates into CASSGEVPNEQFF.

V and J are TRBV9 and TRBJ2-5; D gene uncertain. The CDR3 extends over 14 amino acids. Trimming took off 4 bases at V and 5 bases at J, with 15 bases between the two ends. Germline loops: CDR1 SGDLS, CDR2 YYNGEE. The DNA of the CDR3 is TGTGCCAGCAGCCCAGAGGCAGTCCGGGAGACCCAGTACTTC. Protein sequence: CASSPEAVRETQYF.

The CDR3, as DNA: TGTGCTAGTGGTTTGGTAGTGACAGGGGACACTGAAGCTTTCTTT. Its translation: CASGLVVTGDTEAFF. V usage is TRBV12-5 and J usage is TRBJ1-1; 8 bases fit TRBD1. The CDR3 totals 15 residues. Germline CDR1 reads LGHNT; CDR2 reads FRNRAP. V lost 0 bases to trimming and J lost 3 bases; unmatched junction nucleotides: 3.

The chain joins TRBV6-6 to TRBJ1-5, with D hard to call. CDR1 and CDR2 from the germline V gene are MNHNY and SVGAGI (reference sequence). The V end lost 6 bases, the J end lost 1 base, and 16 bases lay between the germline ends. This CDR3 is 16 amino acids long. The CDR3 nucleotides are TGTGCCAGCAGGCACCAGGTGGCTATCAGCAATCAGCCCCAGCATTTT. Protein product: CASRHQVAISNQPQHF.

The chain is built from TRBV7-3 and TRBJ2-1; tentatively, D is TRBD1 (7 bases). Trimming pared 5 bases from V and 2 bases from J, leaving 13 bases between. Germline V gene lookup returns CDR1 SGHTA and CDR2 FQGTGA. The CDR3 spans 15 residues. The CDR3: CASSPGGMTYNEQFF. The CDR3 DNA is TGTGCCAGCAGCCCAGGGGGGATGACCTACAATGAGCAGTTCTTC.

The chain carries TRBV29-1 and TRBJ1-5; no firm D call. CDR1 and CDR2 from the germline V gene are SQVTM and ANQGSEA. The CDR3 sequence is 12 residues long. V dropped 3 bases and J dropped 0 bases, with 3 bases sitting between them. CDR3 region: CSVDNSNQPQHF. The CDR3 DNA is TGCAGCGTTGATAATAGCAATCAGCCCCAGCATTTT.

The CDR3 sequence is CASSPLSGQARVTDTQYF. In DNA form, the CDR3 reads TGTGCCAGCTCACCACTTTCGGGACAGGCGAGGGTCACAGATACGCAGTATTTT. This chain links TRBV18 with TRBJ2-3; 8 bases agree with TRBD1. Germline trimming cut 1 base from V and 2 bases from J; bases unmatched to any gene: 11. Germline CDR1 reads KGHSH; CDR2 reads LQKENI. CDR3 size: 18 residues.

The rearrangement uses TRBV4-1 and TRBJ2-3, with TRBD2 identical over 8 bases. Losses at the gene ends were 1 base for V and 0 bases for J; bases not matched to a gene: 6. CDR3 length equals 17 residues. In germline, CDR1 is MGHRA, CDR2 YSYEKL. DNA for the CDR3: TGCGCCAGCAGCCAAGCTTCAGCGGGAGCTAGCACAGATACGCAGTATTTT. Translating it yields CASSQASAGASTDTQYF.

This clone was seen only a few times. This chain's CDR3 is CASSDTANTEAFF. The CDR3 DNA sequence: TGTGCCAGTAGTGACACAGCGAACACTGAAGCTTTCTTT. The V call is TRBV19, the J call TRBJ1-1; D gene ambiguous. Trimming shortened V by 5 bases and J by 1 base, and 8 bases separated the two germline ends. Germline CDR1 and CDR2: LNHDA and SQIVND (reference sequence). CDR3 size: 13 residues.

The sample holds one count of this clone. This rearrangement joins TRBV30 to TRBJ2-3; 7 bases are shared with TRBD2. There are 16 residues in the CDR3. CDR1 is GTSNPN, CDR2 SVGIG, per germline (reference sequence). V shed 0 bases and J 4 bases; nucleotides not matched to a gene: 10. CDR3: CAWSVRMGGEADTQYF. DNA for the CDR3: TGTGCCTGGAGTGTCCGCATGGGGGGGGAGGCAGATACGCAGTATTTT.

The rearrangement uses TRBV6-2 or TRBV6-3 and TRBJ2-3; the match to TRBD2 covers 11 bases. This CDR3 region has 20 residues. Trimming at V came to 2 bases and at J to 2 bases, leaving 15 bases not matched to a gene. Germline V gene lookup returns CDR1 MNHEY and CDR2 SVGEGT. CDR3 protein: CASSYRKSSGGTQSTDTQYF. Written as DNA, the CDR3 is TGTGCCAGCAGTTACCGCAAATCTAGCGGGGGGACCCAATCCACAGATACGCAGTATTTT.